Presented here are 5 T cell receptor beta chains from one specimen sequenced in a study of T cell responses to AZD1222 COVID-19 vaccine. The data were produced by immunoSEQ multiplex PCR, yet TCRdb's version contains in-frame clones alone and is incomplete. Of some 170,000 clones in the sample, more than 90% were seen once. The sample consisted of peripheral blood, taken on day 0 of AZD1222 vaccination. The receptors originated from an adult in good health.

This clone was detected once. The chain combines TRBV20-1 with TRBJ1-2; D gene ambiguous. Germline CDR1 and CDR2: DFQATT and SNEGSKA (reference sequence). CDR3 length equals 8 residues. The germline V and J ends were trimmed by 7 bases and 6 bases, with 3 bases remaining between them. CDR3 residues: CSVDGYTF. In DNA, the CDR3 is TGCAGTGTCGATGGCTACACCTTC.

The V gene is TRBV4-1, the J gene TRBJ2-2; 11 bases are a match to TRBD1. V gave up 4 bases and J gave up 7 bases; unmatched junction bases: 5. The CDR3 extends over 15 amino acids. Germline CDR1 MGHRA, CDR2 YSYEKL. The CDR3 sequence is CASSLGQGADGELFF. In DNA form, the CDR3 reads TGCGCCAGCAGCCTAGGACAGGGGGCAGACGGGGAGCTGTTTTTT.

V gene TRBV6-6 combines with J gene TRBJ2-3; the match to TRBD1 covers 9 bases. The CDR3 length is 14 residues. Germline V gives CDR1 MNHNY, CDR2 SVGAGI (reference sequence). V lost 8 bases to trimming and J lost 0 bases; unmatched junction nucleotides: 3. The DNA of the CDR3 is TGTGCCAGCGGACAGGGGACTAGCACAGATACGCAGTATTTT. Encoded protein: CASGQGTSTDTQYF.

V and J are TRBV5-1 and TRBJ2-3; 8 bases map to TRBD2. The CDR3 is 16 amino acids. The germline V gene has CDR1 SGHRS and CDR2 YFSETQ. J gave up 5 bases and V 3 bases, and 11 bases lay outside the gene matches. CDR3 bases: TGCGCCAGCAGCTCGGGGGGGAGCGGGAGTGGAGATACGCAGTATTTT. Translation: CASSSGGSGSGDTQYF.

The chain combines TRBV28 with TRBJ1-3, with TRBD1 as a possible D gene (6 bases). The CDR3 is 16 amino acids. Trimming took 7 bases from V and 1 from J, leaving 17 bases between them. The germline gives CDR1 MDHEN, CDR2 SYDVKM. The CDR3 spells CASTSGGQRSGNTIYF. For the CDR3, the DNA is TGTGCCAGCACCTCCGGCGGACAGCGTTCTGGAAACACCATATATTTT.